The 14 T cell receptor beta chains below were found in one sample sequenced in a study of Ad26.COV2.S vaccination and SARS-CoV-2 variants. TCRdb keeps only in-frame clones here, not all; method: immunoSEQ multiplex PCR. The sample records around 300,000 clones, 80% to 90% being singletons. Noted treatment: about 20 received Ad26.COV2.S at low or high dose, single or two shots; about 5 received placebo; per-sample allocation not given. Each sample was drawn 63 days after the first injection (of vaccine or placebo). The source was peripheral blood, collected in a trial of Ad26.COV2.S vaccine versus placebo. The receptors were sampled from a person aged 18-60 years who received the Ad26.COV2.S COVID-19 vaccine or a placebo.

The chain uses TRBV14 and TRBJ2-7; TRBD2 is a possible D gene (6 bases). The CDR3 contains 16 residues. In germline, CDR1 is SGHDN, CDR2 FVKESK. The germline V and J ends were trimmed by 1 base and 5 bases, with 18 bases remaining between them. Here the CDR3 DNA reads TGTGCCAGCAGCCAAGTAGGTAGCGGACTCTTTCACGAGCAGTACTTC. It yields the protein CASSQVGSGLFHEQYF.

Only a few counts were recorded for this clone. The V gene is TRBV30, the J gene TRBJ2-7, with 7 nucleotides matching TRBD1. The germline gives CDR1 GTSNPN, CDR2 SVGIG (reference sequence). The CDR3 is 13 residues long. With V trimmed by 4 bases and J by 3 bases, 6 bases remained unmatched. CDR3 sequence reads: CAWIGQDSYEQYF. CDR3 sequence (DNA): TGTGCCTGGATCGGACAGGATAGCTACGAGCAGTACTTC.

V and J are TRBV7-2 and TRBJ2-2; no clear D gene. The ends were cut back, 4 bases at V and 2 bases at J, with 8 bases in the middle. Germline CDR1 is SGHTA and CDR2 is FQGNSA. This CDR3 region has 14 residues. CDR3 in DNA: TGTGCCAGCAGCTCCACAGTTAACACCGGGGAGCTGTTTTTT. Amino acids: CASSSTVNTGELFF.

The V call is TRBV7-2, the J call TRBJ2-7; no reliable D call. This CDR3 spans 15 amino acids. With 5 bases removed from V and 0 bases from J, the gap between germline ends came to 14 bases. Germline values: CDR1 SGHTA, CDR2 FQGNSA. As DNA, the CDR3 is TGTGCCAGCAGCGGCATGCGTGACACCTCCTACGAGCAGTACTTC. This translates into CASSGMRDTSYEQYF. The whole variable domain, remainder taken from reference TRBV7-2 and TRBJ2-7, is GAGVSQSPSNKVTEKGKDVELRCDPISGHTALYWYRQSLGQGLEFLIYFQGNSAPDKSGLPSDRFSAERTGGSVSTLTIQRTQQEDSAVYLCASSGMRDTSYEQYFGPGTRLTVT.

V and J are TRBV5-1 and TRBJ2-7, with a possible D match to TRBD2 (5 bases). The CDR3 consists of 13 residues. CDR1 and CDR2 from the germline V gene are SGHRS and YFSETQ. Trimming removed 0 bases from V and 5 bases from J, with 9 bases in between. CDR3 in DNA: TGCGCCAGCAGCTTGGATTTCGGGAACGAGCAGTACTTC. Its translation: CASSLDFGNEQYF. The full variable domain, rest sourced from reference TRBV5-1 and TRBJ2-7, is KAGVTQTPRYLIKTRGQQVTLSCSPISGHRSVSWYQQTPGQGLQFLFEYFSETQRNKGNFPGRFSGRQFSNSRSEMNVSTLELGDSALYLCASSLDFGNEQYFGPGTRLTVT.

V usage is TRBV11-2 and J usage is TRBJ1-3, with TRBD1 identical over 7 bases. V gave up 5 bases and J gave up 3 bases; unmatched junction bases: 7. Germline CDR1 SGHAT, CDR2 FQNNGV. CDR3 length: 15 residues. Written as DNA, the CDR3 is TGTGCCAGCAGCCCAGGGGGGGGAATTGGAAACACCATATATTTT. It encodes CASSPGGGIGNTIYF.

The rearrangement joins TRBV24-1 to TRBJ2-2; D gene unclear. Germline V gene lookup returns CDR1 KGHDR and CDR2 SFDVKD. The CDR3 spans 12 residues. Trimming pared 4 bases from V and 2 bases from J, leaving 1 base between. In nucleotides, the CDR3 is TGTGCCACCAGTGAAAACACCGGGGAGCTGTTTTTT. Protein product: CATSENTGELFF.

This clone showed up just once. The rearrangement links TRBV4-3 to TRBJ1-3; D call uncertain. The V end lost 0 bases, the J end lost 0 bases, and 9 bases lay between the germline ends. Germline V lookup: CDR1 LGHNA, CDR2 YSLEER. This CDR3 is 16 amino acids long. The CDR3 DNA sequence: TGCGCCAGCAGCCAAGATTGGGAGTTCTCTGGAAACACCATATATTTT. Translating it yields CASSQDWEFSGNTIYF.

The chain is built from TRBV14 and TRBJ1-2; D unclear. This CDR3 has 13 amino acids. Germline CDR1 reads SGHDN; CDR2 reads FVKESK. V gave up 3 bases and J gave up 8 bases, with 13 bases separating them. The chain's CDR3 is CASSQIAVGGYTF. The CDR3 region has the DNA TGTGCCAGCAGCCAGATAGCGGTCGGGGGCTACACCTTC.

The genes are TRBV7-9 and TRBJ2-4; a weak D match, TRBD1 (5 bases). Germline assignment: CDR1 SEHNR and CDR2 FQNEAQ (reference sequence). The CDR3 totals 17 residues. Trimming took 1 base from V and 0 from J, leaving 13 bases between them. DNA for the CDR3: TGTGCCAGCAGCTTAGAGTCAGGGTCTCTAGCCAAAAACATTCAGTACTTC. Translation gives CASSLESGSLAKNIQYF.

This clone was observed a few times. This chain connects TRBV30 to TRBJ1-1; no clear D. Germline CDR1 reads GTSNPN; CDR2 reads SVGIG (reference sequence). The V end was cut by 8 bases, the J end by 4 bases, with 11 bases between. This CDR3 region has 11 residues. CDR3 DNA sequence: TGTGCCCGGGTGGTAGGCACTGAAGCTTTCTTT. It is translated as CARVVGTEAFF.

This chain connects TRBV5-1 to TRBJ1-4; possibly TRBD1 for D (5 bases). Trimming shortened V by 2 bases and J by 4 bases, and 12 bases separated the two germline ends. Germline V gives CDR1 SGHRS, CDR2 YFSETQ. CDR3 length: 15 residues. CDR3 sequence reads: CASSFGQGRNEKLFF. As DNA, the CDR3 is TGCGCCAGCAGCTTCGGGCAGGGTCGTAATGAAAAACTGTTTTTT.

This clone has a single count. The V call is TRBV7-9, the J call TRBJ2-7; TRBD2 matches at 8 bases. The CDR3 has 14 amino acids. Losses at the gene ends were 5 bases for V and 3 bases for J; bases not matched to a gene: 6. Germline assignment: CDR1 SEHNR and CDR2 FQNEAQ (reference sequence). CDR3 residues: CASSRSGADYEQYF. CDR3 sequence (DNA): TGTGCCAGCAGCCGTAGCGGGGCAGACTACGAGCAGTACTTC. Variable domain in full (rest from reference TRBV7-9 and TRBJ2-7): DTGVSQNPRHKITKRGQNVTFRCDPISEHNRLYWYRQTLGQGPEFLTYFQNEAQLEKSRLLSDRFSAERPKGSFSTLEIQRTEQGDSAMYLCASSRSGADYEQYFGPGTRLTVT.

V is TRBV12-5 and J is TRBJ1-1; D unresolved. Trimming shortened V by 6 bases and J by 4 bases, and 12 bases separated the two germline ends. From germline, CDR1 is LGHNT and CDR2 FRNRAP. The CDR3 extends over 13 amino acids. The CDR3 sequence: CASGPGSGTEAFF. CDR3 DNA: TGTGCTAGTGGCCCAGGTTCGGGCACTGAAGCTTTCTTT.